These 17 T cell receptor beta chains share one sample of origin, sequenced in a study of post-analysis software for immune sequencing data. Antigen specificity for these receptors is unknown. General study results and limits: When patients were compared with controls, roughly five TRBV segments were more frequent, TRBV5-6, TRBV5-1 and TRBV20-1 among them.

Carried by the TCR beta cDNA libraries were unique molecular identifiers. TCRdb analysed the PCR reads with MiXCR anew, one entry per CDR3 protein. Here the sample spans some 890,000 distinct CDR3 sequences, under 70% being singletons. The sample consisted of blood. The receptors come from a girl under 18 with multiple sclerosis.

The genes are TRBV2 and TRBJ1-1; D perhaps matches TRBD1 (5 bases). Germline values: CDR1 SNHLY, CDR2 FYNNEI. Trimming left V 0 bases short and J 6 bases short, with 14 bases between. This CDR3 has 15 amino acids. CDR3: CASSEARGEGSEAFF. The CDR3 DNA is TGTGCCAGCAGTGAAGCGCGAGGGGAAGGATCTGAAGCTTTCTTT.

The chain employs TRBV20-1 and TRBJ2-1, with 7 bases fitting TRBD2. The CDR3 has 14 amino acids. Losses at the gene ends were 1 base for V and 3 bases for J; bases not matched to a gene: 3. Germline CDR1 DFQATT, CDR2 SNEGSKA (reference sequence). The CDR3, as DNA: TGCAGTGCTAGAGTTGCGGGAGTCTACAATGAGCAGTTCTTC. This translates into CSARVAGVYNEQFF.

The V call is TRBV7-2, the J call TRBJ2-7; TRBD2 agrees at 9 bases. The CDR3 consists of 16 residues. The V gene end was trimmed by 1 base and the J gene end by 4 bases; junction bases not matched to a gene: 8. In germline, CDR1 is SGHTA, CDR2 FQGNSA. The CDR3 here is CASSLEFSGGRYEQYF. In DNA, the CDR3 is TGTGCCAGCAGCTTAGAGTTTAGCGGGGGACGATACGAGCAGTACTTC.

This chain links TRBV29-1 with TRBJ2-5; 8 bases fit TRBD1. The J call is uncertain, as TRBJ2-7 better fits the DNA end. Germline CDR1 reads SQVTM; CDR2 reads ANQGSEA. The CDR3 loop spans 14 amino acids. The CDR3 DNA reads as TGCAGCGTTGATGCAGGACAGGGAGGAGGCGAGCAGTACTTC. Protein product: CSVDAGQGGGEQYF.

V gene TRBV20-1 combines with J gene TRBJ2-7; the match to TRBD2 covers 7 bases. V was pared by 0 bases and J by 7 bases, with 6 bases of the junction left unmatched. The CDR3 is 13 amino acids. The germline gives CDR1 DFQATT, CDR2 SNEGSKA (reference sequence). The DNA of the CDR3 is TGCAGTGCTAGAGATCGGACTAGGGGTGAGCAGTACTTC. Translated, it gives CSARDRTRGEQYF.

This clonotype was seen once. The genes are TRBV20-1 and TRBJ1-1, with a tentative D call TRBD1 (5 bases). CDR1 DFQATT and CDR2 SNEGSKA come from the germline V gene (reference sequence). The length of the CDR3 is 14 residues. V dropped 0 bases and J dropped 6 bases, with 14 bases sitting between them. CDR3 sequence: CSARDIMRGSEAFF. DNA for the CDR3: TGCAGTGCTAGAGATATAATGCGGGGGTCTGAAGCTTTCTTT.

This clonotype is a singleton in its sample. This sequence joins TRBV6-5 and TRBJ1-2; D is undetermined. The CDR3 totals 14 residues. Germline assignment: CDR1 MNHEY and CDR2 SVGAGI. The V end lost 2 bases, the J end lost 6 bases, and 13 bases lay between the germline ends. CDR3 loop: CASSYRGGNDGYTF. DNA of the CDR3: TGTGCCAGCAGTTACCGCGGAGGGAATGATGGCTACACCTTC.

In this sample, this clonotype turned up a few times. The V gene is TRBV6-2 or TRBV6-3, the J gene TRBJ2-7; D call uncertain. Trimming took 2 bases from V and 0 from J, leaving 5 bases between them. CDR1 MNHEY and CDR2 SVGEGT come from the germline V gene. The CDR3 length is 13 residues. The CDR3, as DNA: TGTGCCAGCAGTTACCCCACCTCCTACGAGCAGTACTTC. It translates to CASSYPTSYEQYF.

CDR3 amino acids: CSVEGSQETQYF. In nucleotides, the CDR3 is TGCAGCGTTGAGGGCAGCCAAGAGACCCAGTACTTC. This rearrangement joins TRBV29-1 to TRBJ2-5; unclear D gene. This CDR3 comprises 12 residues. Germline lookup yields CDR1 SQVTM and CDR2 ANQGSEA. Trimming took 3 bases from V and 1 from J, leaving 6 bases between them.

V usage is TRBV12-3 or TRBV12-4 and J usage is TRBJ2-7; no clear D. The CDR3 spans 15 residues. V was trimmed by 0 bases and J by 6 bases, leaving 15 bases between them. CDR3 nucleotide sequence: TGTGCCAGCAGTTTAGCCTCGGGCTTAGTGAGCGAGCAGTACTTC. Amino acids: CASSLASGLVSEQYF.

The rearrangement uses TRBV11-2 and TRBJ2-1; 8 bases align to TRBD1. The trim removed 4 bases at V and 3 bases at J, leaving 20 bases unmatched. The CDR3 loop spans 20 amino acids. Germline lookup yields CDR1 SGHAT and CDR2 FQNNGV. The CDR3, as DNA: TGTGCCAGCAGCTCCCCCAGGGGACAGGTCCGACGTACGATCTACAATGAGCAGTTCTTC. Protein product: CASSSPRGQVRRTIYNEQFF. The full variable domain, completed using reference TRBV11-2 and TRBJ2-1, is EAGVAQSPRYKIIEKRQSVAFWCNPISGHATLYWYQQILGQGPKLLIQFQNNGVVDDSQLPKDRFSAERLKGVDSTLKIQPAKLEDSAVYLCASSSPRGQVRRTIYNEQFFGPGTRLTVL.

This clonotype was picked up a small number of times. The chain links TRBV5-1 to TRBJ2-7; D is possibly TRBD1 (6 bases). The CDR3 is 12 amino acids. The V and J ends lost 1 base and 5 bases respectively, with 7 bases between them. Germline V CDR1 and CDR2: SGHRS, YFSETQ. CDR3 sequence: CASSLNRDEQYF. The CDR3 DNA follows: TGCGCCAGCAGCTTGAACAGGGACGAGCAGTACTTC. Using reference TRBV5-1 and TRBJ2-7 for the parts outside the CDR3, the full variable domain is KAGVTQTPRYLIKTRGQQVTLSCSPISGHRSVSWYQQTPGQGLQFLFEYFSETQRNKGNFPGRFSGRQFSNSRSEMNVSTLELGDSALYLCASSLNRDEQYFGPGTRLTVT.

This clonotype showed up just a few times. The rearrangement links TRBV29-1 to TRBJ1-2; D unresolved. CDR3 size: 13 residues. V was pared by 7 bases and J by 6 bases, with 18 bases between. Germline loops: CDR1 SQVTM, CDR2 ANQGSEA. DNA for the CDR3: TGCAGCGCCGATATAGGAAGGTTCGATGGCTACACCTTC. Protein product: CSADIGRFDGYTF.

J is TRBJ1-1 and V is TRBV4-2; D unresolved. The CDR3 consists of 16 residues. In germline, CDR1 is LGHNA, CDR2 YNFKEQ. V lost 2 bases and J lost 0, with 13 bases in between. The chain's CDR3 is CASSQPRGALNTEAFF. CDR3 nucleotide sequence: TGTGCCAGCAGCCAACCCCGGGGAGCTTTGAACACTGAAGCTTTCTTT.

The rearrangement links TRBV29-1 to TRBJ2-3, with D perhaps TRBD2 (5 bases). Trimming took 0 bases from V and 0 from J, leaving 10 bases between them. Germline lookup yields CDR1 SQVTM and CDR2 ANQGSEA. The CDR3 is 15 amino acids. The DNA of the CDR3 is TGCAGCGTTGAAGAGTGGCTAGCTAGCACAGATACGCAGTATTTT. Translating it yields CSVEEWLASTDTQYF.

A remark on this clonotype: This may arise from a read error, as a much more abundant clone is one base away. The V gene is TRBV6-4, the J gene TRBJ2-3, with 7 positions matching TRBD2. Germline V gives CDR1 MRHNA, CDR2 SNTAGT. V gave up 2 bases and J gave up 7 bases; unmatched junction bases: 3. CDR3 length: 13 amino acids. This CDR3 is CASSDTSEHTQYF. In DNA, the CDR3 is TGTGCCAGCAGTGACACTAGCGAACATACGCAGTATTTT.

The rearrangement links TRBV7-9 to TRBJ2-5; TRBD1 matches at 9 bases. V shed 2 bases and J 3 bases; nucleotides not matched to a gene: 7. This CDR3 comprises 16 residues. CDR1 is SEHNR and CDR2 is FQNEAQ in the germline V gene (reference sequence). CDR3 amino acids: CASSLPRTGEEETQYF. CDR3 in DNA: TGTGCCAGCAGCTTACCACGGACAGGGGAGGAAGAGACCCAGTACTTC.